The present T cell receptor (beta chain) was sequenced within a study of T-cell memory formation after mild COVID-19. Overall study results and limits: Clones that contracted clustered mainly in CM and EM if CD4+ and in EMRA if CD8+.

Comment on this clonotype: Its specificity is unknown.

TCRdb re-analysed the 5' RACE reads in MiXCR, keeping a single row per CDR3 protein. The table lists some 110,000 distinct CDR3 sequences, approximately 15% of them singletons. The V gene's germline CDR1 is KGHDR and CDR2 SFDVKD. V was shortened by 12 bases and J by 5 bases, with 19 bases between the two germline ends. The CDR3 consists of 14 residues. The source material was PBMCs or a T cell subset sorted from them (not recorded which). The clonotype was recovered from an adult woman who had mild COVID-19 (a few samples of this study predate the infection). Cell type and time point are not known. This rearrangement joins TRBV24-1 to TRBJ2-1, with D maybe TRBD2 (7 bases). The CDR3 reads CAAGGSGADNEQFF. The CDR3 coding sequence is TGTGCCGCCGGGGGCAGCGGGGCGGACAATGAGCAGTTCTTC.